Detailed here is one T cell receptor beta chain. The antigen is unknown. TCRdb fed the reads into MiXCR, producing one record per CDR3 protein. The table shows hundreds of thousands of distinct CDR3 sequences, with around 35% occurring only once. Trimming removed 2 bases at V and 4 bases at J, with 21 bases between. This CDR3 has 18 amino acids. Per the germline V gene, CDR1 is MGHRA and CDR2 is YSYEKL. The sample comes from a study of T cell repertoires in cytomegalovirus infection. Overall study: Public TCR beta signatures provided an indication of both CMV infection and a matching HLA type.

The V gene is TRBV4-1, the J gene TRBJ1-3; D is uncertain. Specimen: cultured PBMCs, collected from culture after CMV antigen stimulation. This receptor was taken from a human donor in good health (CMV status not recorded). Some clones in this sample may be carry-over from other donors' samples. CDR3 protein: CASSQTGLGLMGGNTIYF. CDR3 nucleotides: TGCGCCAGCAGCCAAACGGGATTAGGCTTGATGGGAGGAAACACCATATATTTT.